The clone carrying this T cell receptor (beta chain) was detected only a few times. TCRdb re-analysed the RT-PCR reads in MiXCR, keeping a single row per CDR3 protein. The sample yields about 700,000 distinct CDR3 sequences, about 14% seen once. The ends lost 1 base at V and 3 bases at J; junction bases unmatched: 7. The CDR3 contains 15 residues. CDR1 is GTSNPN and CDR2 is SVGIG in the germline V gene (reference sequence). The TCR originated in a female donor in good health, serving as a healthy control. The chain combines TRBV30 with TRBJ2-3; 7 nucleotides align to TRBD2. Sequenced sample: memory CD4+ T cells from blood. CDR3: CAWSGLGGITDTQYF. The CDR3 bases are TGTGCCTGGAGTGGGCTGGGGGGGATAACAGATACGCAGTATTTT.